This entry lists 24 T cell receptor beta chains sequenced from one sample in a study of blood T cell repertoires in COVID-19 (dated by TCRdb to about 2020). The library was produced with the immunoSEQ multiplex PCR assay. TCRdb obtained this table from immuneACCESS and retained in-frame rearrangements with V and J assigned. These tables miss some clones; where compared with another copy, unresolved V genes account for less than half of the shortfall, and the remainder is unexplained. Recorded for this sample are about 250,000 clones; 65% to 90% of them occurred a single time. The top ten hold approximately 5.1% of the sample. Input material: peripheral blood. Source of these receptors: a man in his fifties or sixties with active or convalescent COVID-19.

This sequence joins TRBV7-9 and TRBJ2-1; possibly TRBD2 for D (6 bases). The germline CDR1 and CDR2 sequences are SEHNR and FQNEAQ (reference sequence). The V end lost 4 bases, the J end lost 4 bases, and 11 bases lay between the germline ends. This CDR3 is built from 14 residues. The CDR3 nucleotides are TGTGCCAGCAGCTCTACCGGGACTTACAATGAGCAGTTCTTC. Amino acids: CASSSTGTYNEQFF.

The CDR3: CASRSMGGNTDTQYF. In DNA form, the CDR3 reads TGCGCCAGCAGATCCATGGGGGGGAACACAGATACGCAGTATTTT. The chain combines TRBV4-3 with TRBJ2-3; 7 nucleotides agree with TRBD2. V lost 6 bases to trimming and J lost 2 bases; unmatched junction nucleotides: 8. The germline CDR1 and CDR2 sequences are LGHNA and YSLEER. The CDR3 loop spans 15 amino acids.

V gene TRBV6-1 combines with J gene TRBJ1-6; D call uncertain. V lost 2 bases to trimming and J lost 9 bases, with 5 bases between them. The CDR3 sequence is 12 residues long. The V gene's germline CDR1 is MNHNS and CDR2 SASEGT. The CDR3 protein is CASSEHGSPLHF. CDR3 coding DNA: TGTGCCAGCAGTGAACACGGTTCACCCCTCCACTTT.

The rearrangement links TRBV5-6 to TRBJ2-7; D perhaps matches TRBD2 (6 bases). Germline V gene data show CDR1 as SGHDT and CDR2 as YYEEEE. This CDR3 has 15 residues. V shed 4 bases and J shed 8 bases, with 22 bases lying between them. The CDR3 coding sequence is TGTGCCAGCAGCGGAGGGACGTTCACTGTGCTCAAGCAGTACTTC. This translates into CASSGGTFTVLKQYF.

This chain links TRBV15 with TRBJ2-1; D unclear. The CDR3 runs 12 residues. CDR1 LNHNV and CDR2 YYDKDF come from the germline V gene (reference sequence). Trimming took off 3 bases at V and 5 bases at J, with 5 bases between the two ends. The CDR3 reads CATSSRDNEQFF. CDR3 DNA: TGTGCCACCAGCAGCCGGGACAATGAGCAGTTCTTC.

This clone was observed a single time. This sequence joins TRBV7-9 and TRBJ1-5; weak D call: TRBD1 (6 bases). The CDR3 is made up of 15 amino acids. CDR1 is SEHNR and CDR2 is FQNEAQ in the germline V gene (reference sequence). Trimming cost V 6 bases and J 0 bases, with 12 bases left between them. CDR3 nucleotides: TGTGCCAGCAGTGCGAAGGGGGATAGCAATCAGCCCCAGCATTTT. Protein sequence: CASSAKGDSNQPQHF.

This clone was observed once. The chain couples TRBV28 to TRBJ2-3; D unclear. Trimming removed 3 bases at V and 5 bases at J, with 3 bases between. This CDR3 has 11 residues. Germline V gene lookup returns CDR1 MDHEN and CDR2 SYDVKM. In DNA, the CDR3 is TGTGCCAGCAGTTTTAGAGATACGCAGTATTTT. Amino acid sequence: CASSFRDTQYF.

The CDR3 coding sequence is TGTGCCAGTAGTAGTGGACAGCTGCAGGTCCAGTACTTC. Its translation is CASSSGQLQVQYF. This sequence joins TRBV19 and TRBJ2-5; perhaps TRBD1 as D (6 bases). Germline V lookup: CDR1 LNHDA, CDR2 SQIVND (reference sequence). V lost 4 bases and J lost 10, with 16 bases in between. This CDR3 is 13 amino acids long.

The V call is TRBV7-8, the J call TRBJ2-7, with no clear D. CDR3 length: 16 amino acids. CDR1 is SGHVS and CDR2 is FQNEAQ in the germline V gene. Trimming removed 4 bases at V and 6 bases at J, with 22 bases between. CDR3 in amino acids: CASSSPLRRVVSEQYF. Written as DNA, the CDR3 is TGTGCCAGCAGCTCTCCCCTGAGGAGAGTGGTGAGCGAGCAGTACTTC.

This clone was detected once. The genes are TRBV30 and TRBJ1-6; the match to TRBD1 covers 9 bases. The CDR3 loop spans 16 amino acids. The J segment lost 0 bases and the V segment lost 5 bases, leaving 5 bases of the junction unmatched. Germline V lookup: CDR1 GTSNPN, CDR2 SVGIG (reference sequence). The DNA for the CDR3 is TGTGCCTGGGAACACAGGGGGCGCTCCTATAATTCACCCCTCCACTTT. This translates into CAWEHRGRSYNSPLHF.

The rearrangement links TRBV4-1 to TRBJ2-1; TRBD2 matches at 9 bases. Looked up from germline, CDR1 is MGHRA and CDR2 is YSYEKL. J was trimmed by 4 bases and V by 0 bases; bases with no gene match: 10. The CDR3 has 18 residues. The CDR3 protein is CASSQDPSAGGPYNEQFF. The CDR3, as DNA: TGCGCCAGCAGCCAAGATCCTTCGGCGGGAGGGCCGTACAATGAGCAGTTCTTC.

The chain employs TRBV28 and TRBJ2-3, with a weak D call TRBD1 (6 bases). Germline values: CDR1 MDHEN, CDR2 SYDVKM. Trimming removed 3 bases from V and 0 bases from J, with 10 bases in between. The length of the CDR3 is 15 residues. The CDR3 nucleotides read TGTGCCAGCAGTTTCAGACAGGTCAGCACAGATACGCAGTATTTT. It encodes CASSFRQVSTDTQYF.

The V and J genes are TRBV5-1 and TRBJ2-7; TRBD1 aligns across 8 bases. V was pared by 1 base and J by 4 bases, with 4 bases of the junction left unmatched. The CDR3 length is 14 residues. CDR1 is SGHRS, CDR2 YFSETQ, per germline. For the CDR3, the DNA is TGCGCCAGCAGCTTGTCAGGGGGCCGATACGAGCAGTACTTC. The encoded protein is CASSLSGGRYEQYF.

The gene calls are TRBV5-1 and TRBJ2-7; 8 bases are a match to TRBD2. The CDR3 is made up of 15 amino acids. Germline V gene data show CDR1 as SGHRS and CDR2 as YFSETQ. The junction had 7 bases not matched to a gene; V was cut back by 5 bases and J by 0 bases. The CDR3, as DNA: TGCGCCAGCAGACCTGCGAGCGGGAGCTCCTACGAGCAGTACTTC. Its translation is CASRPASGSSYEQYF.

This rearrangement joins TRBV2 to TRBJ1-5; the D gene is possibly TRBD1 (6 bases). CDR1 and CDR2 from the germline V gene are SNHLY and FYNNEI. The V and J ends lost 3 bases and 5 bases respectively, with 14 bases between them. The CDR3 length is 15 residues. The CDR3 DNA sequence: TGTGCCAGCAGTGAGCAGGGGCTAGCAGATCAGCCCCAGCATTTT. It yields the protein CASSEQGLADQPQHF.

The chain employs TRBV5-4 and TRBJ1-1, with 11 bases matching TRBD1. This CDR3 has 17 amino acids. J lost 4 bases, V lost 1 base, and 9 bases had no gene match. The germline V gene has CDR1 SGHNT and CDR2 YYREEE (reference sequence). The CDR3 region is CASSLYGTGGYSTEAFF. The DNA for the CDR3 is TGTGCCAGCAGCTTGTACGGGACAGGGGGTTATAGCACTGAAGCTTTCTTT.

The gene calls are TRBV7-8 and TRBJ2-7; maybe TRBD2 (6 bases). V was clipped by 6 bases and J by 2 bases, with 14 bases between them. Per the germline V gene, CDR1 is SGHVS and CDR2 is FQNEAQ. The CDR3 covers 14 residues. This CDR3 reads CASRDYQGPYEQYF. As DNA, the CDR3 is TGTGCCAGCAGGGACTATCAGGGTCCCTACGAGCAGTACTTC. Complete variable domain (other parts from reference TRBV7-8 and TRBJ2-7): GAGVSQSPRYKVAKRGQDVALRCDPISGHVSLFWYQQALGQGPEFLTYFQNEAQLDKSGLPSDRFFAERPEGSVSTLKIQRTQQEDSAVYLCASRDYQGPYEQYFGPGTRLTVT.

In DNA, the CDR3 is TGTGCCAGCCAGGGGAACGGCAATCAGCCCCAGCATTTT. This codes for CASQGNGNQPQHF. This sequence joins TRBV12-3 or TRBV12-4 and TRBJ1-5, with D perhaps TRBD1 (6 bases). Deletions cut 8 bases from V and 2 bases from J, with 10 bases between. CDR3 size: 13 residues.

This rearrangement joins TRBV30 to TRBJ2-1, with 9 positions matching TRBD1. The germline gives CDR1 GTSNPN, CDR2 SVGIG (reference sequence). The CDR3 has 13 residues. With 4 bases clipped from V and 8 bases from J, the junction kept 6 bases outside the gene matches. The CDR3 bases are TGTGCCTGGAACGAACAGGGGGCGGATGAGCAGTTCTTC. The encoded protein is CAWNEQGADEQFF. Variable domain in full (rest from reference TRBV30 and TRBJ2-1): SQTIHQWPATLVQPVGSPLSLECTVEGTSNPNLYWYRQAAGRGLQLLFYSVGIGQISSEVPQNLSASRPQDRQFILSSKKLLLSDSGFYLCAWNEQGADEQFFGPGTRLTVL.

This clone was counted a single time. The chain joins TRBV11-2 to TRBJ2-1; 15 nucleotides align to TRBD2. The germline gives CDR1 SGHAT, CDR2 FQNNGV. V lost 1 base to trimming and J lost 6 bases; unmatched junction nucleotides: 7. The CDR3 sequence is 18 residues long. CDR3: CASSLALGLAGGVNEQFF. The CDR3 DNA is TGTGCCAGCAGCTTAGCCCTGGGACTAGCGGGAGGTGTCAATGAGCAGTTCTTC.

The chain employs TRBV19 and TRBJ2-1; TRBD2 agrees at 7 bases. CDR1 is LNHDA, CDR2 SQIVND, per germline (reference sequence). This CDR3 is built from 15 residues. Trimming cost V 1 base and J 5 bases; bases outside gene matches: 5. The CDR3 protein is CASSIGSGWNNEQFF. Written as DNA, the CDR3 is TGTGCCAGTAGTATAGGTAGCGGGTGGAACAATGAGCAGTTCTTC.

This sequence joins TRBV10-2 and TRBJ2-7, with TRBD2 matching over 12 bases. The CDR3 runs 14 residues. The V segment lost 4 bases and the J segment 4 bases; nucleotides outside the gene matches: 2. Germline assignment: CDR1 WSHSY and CDR2 SAAADI. The CDR3 nucleotides are TGCGCCAGCAGTGGGACTAGCGGGACTTACGAGCAGTACTTC. It is translated as CASSGTSGTYEQYF.

This chain uses TRBV2 with TRBJ2-7, with D maybe TRBD2 (5 bases). V gave up 8 bases and J gave up 4 bases, with 9 bases separating them. The CDR3 totals 11 residues. In germline, CDR1 is SNHLY, CDR2 FYNNEI. The CDR3 protein is CASRRVYEQYF. The CDR3 DNA is TGTGCCAGCCGGCGGGTTTACGAGCAGTACTTC.

The chain has TRBV5-4 and TRBJ2-5; tentative D call: TRBD1 (5 bases). This CDR3 is 16 amino acids long. Germline CDR1 is SGHNT and CDR2 is YYREEE (reference sequence). With 6 bases removed from V and 2 bases from J, the gap between germline ends came to 20 bases. The CDR3 spells CASNPGSPRDQETQYF. In DNA, the CDR3 is TGTGCCAGCAACCCTGGTTCTCCCAGGGATCAAGAGACCCAGTACTTC.